The rows below give T cell receptor beta chains drawn from one sample of a study of cytomegalovirus exposure and HLA in healthy donors. Measured with immunoSEQ multiplex PCR; TCRdb has only the in-frame clones, and not every one. The table shows about 190,000 clones, with 75% to 90% occurring only once. Sequenced sample: PBMCs. Source of these receptors: a man in his forties in good health and CMV-seropositive. Each CDR3 is given with its conserved first and last residue.

>TRBJ2-6|TRBV7-3
CASSVRRTGANVLTF
>TRBJ2-3|TRBV11-2
CASSLAGGTDTQYF
>TRBJ2-3|TRBV4-1
CASSQDERGIDTQYF
>TRBJ2-3|TRBV7-6
CASSYSGGRTDTQYF
>TRBJ1-1|TRBV5-6
CASSPTGRTEAFF
>TRBJ2-2|TRBV7-8
CASRKAGGSNTGELFF
>TRBJ2-7|TRBV6-5
CASTRTSGGEQYF
>TRBJ2-2|TRBV9
CASSVATGSTGELFF
>TRBJ2-2|TRBV7-2
CASSITGLGVGELFF
>TRBJ2-1|TRBV27
CASSKGQGVSYNEQFF
>TRBJ2-5|TRBV6-5
CASTITSGGVETQYF
>TRBJ2-1|TRBV29-1
CSVEGTGSYNEQFF
>TRBJ2-7|TRBV5-1
CASSLAPGQGVYEQYF
>TRBJ2-6|TRBV6-1
CASSDNSGANVLTF
>TRBJ2-6|TRBV5-4
CASSILSSGANVLTF
>TRBJ1-5|TRBV19
CASSMDRRQPQHF
>TRBJ2-2|TRBV5-6
CASSQGAGELFF
>TRBJ1-2|TRBV9
CASSVEQGNPYGYTF
>NA|TRBV6-1
CASSEVGRAYEQYF
>TRBJ2-7|TRBV6-1
CASRQGVGEQYF
>TRBJ1-1|TRBV2
CASRPTLGGARTEAFF
>TRBJ2-7|TRBV2
CASSEGAGAVYEQYF
>TRBJ2-5|TRBV9
CASTYGGESGETQYF
>TRBJ2-5|TRBV4-3
CASSRLLAGQETQYF
>TRBJ2-3|TRBV9
CASTRTSGGAGAGTDTQYF
>TRBJ2-3|TRBV5-1
CASSEMDTQYF
>TRBJ1-4|TRBV15
CATVQDYATNEKLFF